This is a list of T cell receptor beta chains from one sample in a study of blood T cell repertoires in COVID-19. Sequencing used immunoSEQ multiplex PCR; TCRdb keeps in-frame clones, though not all of them. The sample includes about 210,000 clones, around four fifths of them seen just once. The sequencing sample was made of peripheral blood. The source of these receptors is a man aged 45-60 years with active or convalescent COVID-19. Each CDR3 is given with its conserved first and last residue. The order of the fields is V gene, CDR3 protein.

V: TRBV28; CDR3: CASRSPVPSGNTIYF
V: TRBV19; CDR3: CASNPDRGPYNSPLHF
V: TRBV25-1; CDR3: CASSEIVGQSYEQYF
V: TRBV18; CDR3: CASSPRREGEQFF
V: TRBV28; CDR3: CASSLLDPGGSSPLHF
V: TRBV5-6; CDR3: CASSLLSGDEKLFF
V: TRBV6-1; CDR3: CASSETGQRYYGYTF
V: TRBV25-1; CDR3: CASRPGTGLLTEAFF
V: TRBV30; CDR3: CAWRRLSSGNTIYF
V: TRBV10-3; CDR3: CAISGGAPQRGEKLFF
V: TRBV6-6; CDR3: CASSYPGLNTEAFF
V: TRBV5-1; CDR3: CASSWNQLGSSGANVLTF
V: TRBV3-1/TRBV3-2; CDR3: CASSQEGLAGGSRNEQFF
V: TRBV30; CDR3: CAWSRGGRGYTF
V: TRBV2; CDR3: CASSRDRTTDTQYF
V: TRBV29-1; CDR3: CSVRQGGEQYF
V: TRBV9; CDR3: CASSVGGTSSYEQYF
V: TRBV6-2/TRBV6-3; CDR3: CASSYRDSQETQYF
V: TRBV18; CDR3: CASSPGQLNQPQHF
V: TRBV13; CDR3: CASSLAGTGGTDTQYF
V: TRBV7-9; CDR3: CASSLGSVLRVQFF
V: TRBV6-8; CDR3: CASSPGTSGRAAENEQFF
V: TRBV19; CDR3: CASSIGTANTGELFF
V: TRBV30; CDR3: CAWTTGGSDPANYGYTF
V: TRBV7-3; CDR3: CASSLIAGHYNEQFF